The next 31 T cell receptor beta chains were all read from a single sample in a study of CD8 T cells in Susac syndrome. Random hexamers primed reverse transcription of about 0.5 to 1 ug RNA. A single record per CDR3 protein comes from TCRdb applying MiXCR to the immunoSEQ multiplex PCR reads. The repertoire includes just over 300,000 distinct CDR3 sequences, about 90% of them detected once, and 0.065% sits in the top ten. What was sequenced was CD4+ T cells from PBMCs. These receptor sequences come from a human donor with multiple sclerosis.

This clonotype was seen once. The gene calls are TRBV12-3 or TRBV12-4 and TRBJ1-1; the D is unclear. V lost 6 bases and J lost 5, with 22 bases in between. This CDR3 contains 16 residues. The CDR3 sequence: CASRPKPSNVGTEAFF. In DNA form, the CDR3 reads TGTGCCAGCAGGCCTAAGCCCTCAAACGTAGGGACTGAAGCTTTCTTT.

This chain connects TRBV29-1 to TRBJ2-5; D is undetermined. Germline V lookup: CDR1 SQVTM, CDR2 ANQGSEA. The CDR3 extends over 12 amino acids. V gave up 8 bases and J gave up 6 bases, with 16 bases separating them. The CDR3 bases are TGCAGCTCCCGGACCTCCGTGAAGACCCAGTACTTC. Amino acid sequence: CSSRTSVKTQYF.

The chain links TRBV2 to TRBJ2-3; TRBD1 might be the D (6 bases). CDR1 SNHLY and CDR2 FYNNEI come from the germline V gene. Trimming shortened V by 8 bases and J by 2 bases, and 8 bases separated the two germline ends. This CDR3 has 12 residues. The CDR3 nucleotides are TGTGCCAGCCGGGACAACACAGATACGCAGTATTTT. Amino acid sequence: CASRDNTDTQYF. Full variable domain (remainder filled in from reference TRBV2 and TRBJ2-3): EPEVTQTPSHQVTQMGQEVILRCVPISNHLYFYWYRQILGQKVEFLVSFYNNEISEKSEIFDDQFSVERPDGSNFTLKIRSTKLEDSAMYFCASRDNTDTQYFGPGTRLTVL.

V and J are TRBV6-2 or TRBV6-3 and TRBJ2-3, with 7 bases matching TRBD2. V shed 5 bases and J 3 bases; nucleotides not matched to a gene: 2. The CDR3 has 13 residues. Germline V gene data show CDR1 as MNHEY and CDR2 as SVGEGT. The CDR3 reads CASSRAGTDTQYF. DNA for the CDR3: TGTGCCAGCAGTCGAGCGGGGACAGATACGCAGTATTTT.

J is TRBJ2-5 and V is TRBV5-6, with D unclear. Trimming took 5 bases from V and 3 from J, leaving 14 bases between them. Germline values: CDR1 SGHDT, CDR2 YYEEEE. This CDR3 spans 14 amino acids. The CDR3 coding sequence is TGTGCCAGCAGTCCCGGTGCGCCGAAAGAGACCCAGTACTTC. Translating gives CASSPGAPKETQYF. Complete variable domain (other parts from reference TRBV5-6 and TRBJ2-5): DAGVTQSPTHLIKTRGQQVTLRCSPKSGHDTVSWYQQALGQGPQFIFQYYEEEERQRGNFPDRFSGHQFPNYSSELNVNALLLGDSALYLCASSPGAPKETQYFGPGTRLLVL.

The DNA of the CDR3 is TGTGCCAGCAACAAGCAGAACACTGAAGCTTTCTTT. This sequence encodes CASNKQNTEAFF. J is TRBJ1-1 and V is TRBV2; D not certain. Looked up from germline, CDR1 is SNHLY and CDR2 is FYNNEI. CDR3 length: 12 amino acids. With 7 bases removed from V and 1 base from J, the gap between germline ends came to 7 bases.

The CDR3 is CSARETGYATDTQYF. CDR3 bases: TGCAGTGCTAGAGAGACAGGGTATGCCACAGATACGCAGTATTTT. V and J are TRBV20-1 and TRBJ2-3; 7 positions agree with TRBD1. Germline CDR1 DFQATT, CDR2 SNEGSKA (reference sequence). The CDR3 contains 15 residues. Trimming took 0 bases from V and 2 from J; bases not matched to a gene: 5.

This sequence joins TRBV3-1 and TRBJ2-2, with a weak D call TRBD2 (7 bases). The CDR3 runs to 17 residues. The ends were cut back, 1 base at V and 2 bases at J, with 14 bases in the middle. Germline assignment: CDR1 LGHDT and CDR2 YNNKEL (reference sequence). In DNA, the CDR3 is TGTGCCAGCAGCCAAGGGTCCGGGGGGCGAAACACCGGGGAGCTGTTTTTT. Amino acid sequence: CASSQGSGGRNTGELFF.

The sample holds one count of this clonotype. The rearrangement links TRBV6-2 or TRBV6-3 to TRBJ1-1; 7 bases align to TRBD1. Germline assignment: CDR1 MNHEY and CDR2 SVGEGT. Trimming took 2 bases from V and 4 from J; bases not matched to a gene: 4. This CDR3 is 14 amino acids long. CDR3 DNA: TGTGCCAGCAGTTACGTTACAGGGGTCACTGAAGCTTTCTTT. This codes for CASSYVTGVTEAFF.

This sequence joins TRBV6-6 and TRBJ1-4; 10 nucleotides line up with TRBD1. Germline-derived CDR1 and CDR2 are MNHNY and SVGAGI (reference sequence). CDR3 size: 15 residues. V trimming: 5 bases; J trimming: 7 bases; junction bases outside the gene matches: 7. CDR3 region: CASSTHGTGVEKLFF. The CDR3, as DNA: TGTGCCAGCAGTACCCACGGGACAGGGGTTGAAAAACTGTTTTTT.

This CDR3 reads CASSFPRGGRSSDTQYF. The DNA for the CDR3 is TGTGCCAGCAGCTTCCCCAGGGGGGGACGGAGTTCAGATACGCAGTATTTT. The J gene is TRBJ2-3, the V gene TRBV7-2, with D tentatively TRBD1 or TRBD2 (7 bases each). The V gene lost 3 bases and the J gene lost 4 bases, with 20 bases spanning the gap. CDR1 and CDR2 (germline): SGHTA, FQGNSA. The CDR3 is 17 amino acids.

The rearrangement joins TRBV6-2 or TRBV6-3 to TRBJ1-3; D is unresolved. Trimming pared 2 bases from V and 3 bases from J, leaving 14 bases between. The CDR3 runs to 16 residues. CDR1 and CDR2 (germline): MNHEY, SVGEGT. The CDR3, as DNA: TGTGCCAGCAGTTACGCGGATCCAGAGAATGGAAACACCATATATTTT. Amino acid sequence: CASSYADPENGNTIYF.

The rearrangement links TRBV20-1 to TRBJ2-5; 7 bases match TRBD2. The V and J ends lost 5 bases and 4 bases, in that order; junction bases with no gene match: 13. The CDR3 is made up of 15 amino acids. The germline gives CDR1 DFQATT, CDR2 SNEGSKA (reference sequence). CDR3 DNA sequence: TGCAGTGCTGACCTGGGGTCGGGGGGTATAGAGACCCAGTACTTC. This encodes CSADLGSGGIETQYF.

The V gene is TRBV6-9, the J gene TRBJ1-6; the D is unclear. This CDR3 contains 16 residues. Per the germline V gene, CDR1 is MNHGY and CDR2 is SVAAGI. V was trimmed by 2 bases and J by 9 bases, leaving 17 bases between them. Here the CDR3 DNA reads TGTGCCAGCAGTTATGAGGGCTTCGGACCATCTTCACCCCTCCACTTT. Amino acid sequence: CASSYEGFGPSSPLHF.

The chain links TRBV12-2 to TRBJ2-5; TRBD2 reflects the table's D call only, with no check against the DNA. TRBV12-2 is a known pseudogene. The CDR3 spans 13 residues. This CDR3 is CASRNEGGETQYF. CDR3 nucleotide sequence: TGTGCAAGTCGCAATGAAGGAGGGGAGACCCAGTACTTC.

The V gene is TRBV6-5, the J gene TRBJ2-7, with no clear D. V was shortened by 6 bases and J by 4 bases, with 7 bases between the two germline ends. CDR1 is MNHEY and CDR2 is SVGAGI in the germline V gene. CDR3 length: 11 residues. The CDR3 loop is CASRAKYEQYF. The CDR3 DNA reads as TGTGCCAGCAGGGCCAAATACGAGCAGTACTTC.

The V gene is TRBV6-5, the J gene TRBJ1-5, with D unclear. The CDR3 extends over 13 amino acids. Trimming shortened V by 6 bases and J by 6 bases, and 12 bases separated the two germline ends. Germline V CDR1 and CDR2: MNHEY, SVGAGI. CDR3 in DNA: TGTGCCAGCAGGTCACGGGCGCGTCAGCCCCAGCATTTT. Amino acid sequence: CASRSRARQPQHF.

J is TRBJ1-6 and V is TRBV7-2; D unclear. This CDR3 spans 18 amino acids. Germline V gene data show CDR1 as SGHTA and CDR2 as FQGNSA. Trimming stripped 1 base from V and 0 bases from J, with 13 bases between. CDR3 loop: CASSLVTDFPSYNSPLHF. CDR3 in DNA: TGTGCCAGCAGCTTAGTAACGGATTTCCCCTCCTATAATTCACCCCTCCACTTT.

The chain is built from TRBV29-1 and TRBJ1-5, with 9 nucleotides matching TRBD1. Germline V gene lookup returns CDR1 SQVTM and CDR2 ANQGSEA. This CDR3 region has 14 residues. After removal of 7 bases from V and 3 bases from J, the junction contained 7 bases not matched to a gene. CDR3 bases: TGCAGCGCATCTACAGGGGGCTACAATCAGCCCCAGCATTTT. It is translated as CSASTGGYNQPQHF.

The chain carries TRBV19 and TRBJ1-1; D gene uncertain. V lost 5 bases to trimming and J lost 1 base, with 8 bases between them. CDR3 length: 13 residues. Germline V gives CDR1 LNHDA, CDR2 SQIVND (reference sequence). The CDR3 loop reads CASSPSTNTEAFF. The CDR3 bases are TGTGCCAGTAGTCCTTCCACGAACACTGAAGCTTTCTTT.

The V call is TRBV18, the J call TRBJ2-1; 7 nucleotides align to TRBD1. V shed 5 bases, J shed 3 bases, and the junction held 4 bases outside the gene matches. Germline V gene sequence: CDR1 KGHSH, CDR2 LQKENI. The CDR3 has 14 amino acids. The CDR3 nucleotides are TGTGCCAGCTCAATGACAGGGTTCTACAATGAGCAGTTCTTC. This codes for CASSMTGFYNEQFF.

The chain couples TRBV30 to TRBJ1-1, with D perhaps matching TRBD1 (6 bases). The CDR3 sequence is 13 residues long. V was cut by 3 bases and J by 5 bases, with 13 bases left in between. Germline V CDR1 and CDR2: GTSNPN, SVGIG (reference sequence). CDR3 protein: CAWRSGGHTEAFF. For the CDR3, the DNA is TGTGCCTGGAGGTCTGGGGGGCATACTGAAGCTTTCTTT.

The CDR3 DNA is TGTGCCAGCTCACAGCGACAGGGACTCTACAATGAGCAGTTCTTC. It specifies CASSQRQGLYNEQFF. This chain joins TRBV18 and TRBJ2-1, with D perhaps matching TRBD1 (7 bases). In germline, CDR1 is KGHSH, CDR2 LQKENI. The V end was cut by 4 bases, the J end by 3 bases, with 13 bases between. This CDR3 is built from 15 residues.

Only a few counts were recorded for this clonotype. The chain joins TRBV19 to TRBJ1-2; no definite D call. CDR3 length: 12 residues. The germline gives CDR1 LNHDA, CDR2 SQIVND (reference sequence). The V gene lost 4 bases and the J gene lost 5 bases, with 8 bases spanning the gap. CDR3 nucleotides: TGTGCCAGTAGTAAGGACGGGTATGGCTACACCTTC. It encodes CASSKDGYGYTF. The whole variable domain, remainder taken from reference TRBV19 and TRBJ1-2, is DGGITQSPKYLFRKEGQNVTLSCEQNLNHDAMYWYRQDPGQGLRLIYYSQIVNDFQKGDIAEGYSVSREKKESFPLTVTSAQKNPTAFYLCASSKDGYGYTFGSGTRLTVV.

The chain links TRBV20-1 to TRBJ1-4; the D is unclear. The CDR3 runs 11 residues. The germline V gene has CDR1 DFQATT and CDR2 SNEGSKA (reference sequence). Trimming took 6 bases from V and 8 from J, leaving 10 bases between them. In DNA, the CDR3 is TGCAGTGCCCCAGGCGCCGAAAAACTGTTTTTT. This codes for CSAPGAEKLFF.

CDR3 amino acids: CASSSTLGGDEQFF. The CDR3 nucleotides are TGCGCCAGCAGCTCCACCCTCGGGGGAGATGAGCAGTTCTTC. This chain joins TRBV5-1 and TRBJ2-1, with D perhaps TRBD2 (6 bases). Trimming pared 3 bases from V and 8 bases from J, leaving 15 bases between. The CDR3 is 14 amino acids. The germline gives CDR1 SGHRS, CDR2 YFSETQ.

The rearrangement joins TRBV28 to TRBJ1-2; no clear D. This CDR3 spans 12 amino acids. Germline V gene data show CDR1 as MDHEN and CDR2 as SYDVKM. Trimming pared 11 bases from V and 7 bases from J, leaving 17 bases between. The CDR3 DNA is TGTGCCTCTTATGCCCGGGGAATTGGCTACACCTTC. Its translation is CASYARGIGYTF.

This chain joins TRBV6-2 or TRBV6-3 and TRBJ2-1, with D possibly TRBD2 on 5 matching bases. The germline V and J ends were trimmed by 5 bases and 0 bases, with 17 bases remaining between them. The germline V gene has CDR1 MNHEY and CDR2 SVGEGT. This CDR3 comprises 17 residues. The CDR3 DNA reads TGTGCCAGCAGTGGAGACTCCGGGATCCGCTCCTACAATGAGCAGTTCTTC. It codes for CASSGDSGIRSYNEQFF.

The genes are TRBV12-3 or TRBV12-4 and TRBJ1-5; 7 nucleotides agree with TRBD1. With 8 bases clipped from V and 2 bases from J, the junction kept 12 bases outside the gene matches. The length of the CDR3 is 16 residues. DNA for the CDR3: TGTGCCAGCGGAGGAAAGGGGGCTAGGCGCAATCAGCCCCAGCATTTT. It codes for CASGGKGARRNQPQHF.

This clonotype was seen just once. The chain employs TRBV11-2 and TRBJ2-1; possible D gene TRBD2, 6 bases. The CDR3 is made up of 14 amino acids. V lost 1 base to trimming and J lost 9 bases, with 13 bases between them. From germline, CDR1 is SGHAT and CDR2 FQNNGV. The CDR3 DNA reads TGTGCCAGCAGCTTAGCGGGAGTCGCGACTGAGCAGTTCTTC. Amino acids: CASSLAGVATEQFF.

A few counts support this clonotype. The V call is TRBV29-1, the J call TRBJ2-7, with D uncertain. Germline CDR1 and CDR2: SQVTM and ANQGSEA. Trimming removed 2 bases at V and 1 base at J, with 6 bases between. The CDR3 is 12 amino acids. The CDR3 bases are TGCAGCGTTGAATCCCGATCCTACGAGCAGTACTTC. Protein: CSVESRSYEQYF.